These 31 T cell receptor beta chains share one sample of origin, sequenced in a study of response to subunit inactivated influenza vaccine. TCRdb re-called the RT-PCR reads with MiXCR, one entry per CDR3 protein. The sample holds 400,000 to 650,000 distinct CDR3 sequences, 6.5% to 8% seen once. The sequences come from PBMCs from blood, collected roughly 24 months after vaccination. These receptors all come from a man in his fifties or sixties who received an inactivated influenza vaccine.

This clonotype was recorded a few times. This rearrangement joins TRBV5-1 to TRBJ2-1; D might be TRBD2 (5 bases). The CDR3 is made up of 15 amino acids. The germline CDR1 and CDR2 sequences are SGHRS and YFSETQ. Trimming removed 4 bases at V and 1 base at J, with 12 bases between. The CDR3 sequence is CASSGSGTSYNEQFF. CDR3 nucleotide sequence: TGCGCCAGCAGCGGCAGCGGCACTTCCTACAATGAGCAGTTCTTC.

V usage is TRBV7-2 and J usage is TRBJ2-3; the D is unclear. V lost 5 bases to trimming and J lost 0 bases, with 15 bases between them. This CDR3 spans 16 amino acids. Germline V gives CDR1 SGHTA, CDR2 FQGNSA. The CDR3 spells CASSRLAGLSTDTQYF. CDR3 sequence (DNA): TGTGCCAGCAGCCGATTGGCTGGGCTCAGCACAGATACGCAGTATTTT.

CDR3: CSASRRDRPTFF. As DNA, the CDR3 is TGCAGTGCTAGTCGACGGGACAGGCCCACTTTCTTT. V and J are TRBV20-1 and TRBJ1-1, with 8 bases that match TRBD1. The V gene's germline CDR1 is DFQATT and CDR2 SNEGSKA (reference sequence). This CDR3 has 12 residues. Trimming at V came to 3 bases and at J to 12 bases, leaving 9 bases not matched to a gene.

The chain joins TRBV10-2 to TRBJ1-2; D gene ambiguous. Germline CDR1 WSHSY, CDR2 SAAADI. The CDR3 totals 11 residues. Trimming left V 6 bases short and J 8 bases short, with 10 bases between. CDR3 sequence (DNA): TGCGCCAGCAGGCAGGCGGGCGGCTACACCTTC. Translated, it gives CASRQAGGYTF.

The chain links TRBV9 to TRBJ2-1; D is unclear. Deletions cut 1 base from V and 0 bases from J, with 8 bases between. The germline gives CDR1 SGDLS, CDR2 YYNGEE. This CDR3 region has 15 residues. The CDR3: CASSVWASSYNEQFF. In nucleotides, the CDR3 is TGTGCCAGCAGCGTATGGGCCAGCTCCTACAATGAGCAGTTCTTC.

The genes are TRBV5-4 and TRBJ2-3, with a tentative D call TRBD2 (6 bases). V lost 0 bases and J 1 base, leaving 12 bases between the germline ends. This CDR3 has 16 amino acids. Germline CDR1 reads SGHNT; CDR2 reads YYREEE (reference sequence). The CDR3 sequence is CASSLAQASGTDTQYF. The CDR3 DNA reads TGTGCCAGCAGCTTGGCCCAGGCTAGCGGCACAGATACGCAGTATTTT.

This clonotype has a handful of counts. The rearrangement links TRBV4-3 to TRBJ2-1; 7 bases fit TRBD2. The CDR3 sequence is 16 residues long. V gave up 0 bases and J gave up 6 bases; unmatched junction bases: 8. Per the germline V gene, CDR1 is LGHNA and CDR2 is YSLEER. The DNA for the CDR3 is TGCGCCAGCAGCCAAGAGGTGGCGGGGGTAGGCAATGAGCAGTTCTTC. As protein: CASSQEVAGVGNEQFF.

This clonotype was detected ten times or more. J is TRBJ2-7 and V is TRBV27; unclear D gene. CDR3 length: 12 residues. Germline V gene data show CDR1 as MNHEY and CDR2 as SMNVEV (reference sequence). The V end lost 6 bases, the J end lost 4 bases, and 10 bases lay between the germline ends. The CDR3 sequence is CASRSGLYEQYF. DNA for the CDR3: TGTGCCAGCAGATCCGGCCTTTACGAGCAGTACTTC.

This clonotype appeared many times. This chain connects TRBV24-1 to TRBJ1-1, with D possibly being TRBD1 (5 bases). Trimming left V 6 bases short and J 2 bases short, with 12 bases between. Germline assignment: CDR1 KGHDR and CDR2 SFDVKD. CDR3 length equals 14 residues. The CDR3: CATSRDGTNTEAFF. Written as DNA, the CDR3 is TGTGCCACCAGTAGGGACGGAACCAACACTGAAGCTTTCTTT.

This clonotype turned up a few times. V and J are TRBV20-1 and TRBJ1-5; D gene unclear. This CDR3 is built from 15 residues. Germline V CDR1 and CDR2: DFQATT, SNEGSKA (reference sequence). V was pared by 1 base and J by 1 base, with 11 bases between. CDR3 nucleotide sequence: TGCAGTGCTAGAGGGACCGAGAGGAGCAATCAGCCCCAGCATTTT. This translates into CSARGTERSNQPQHF.

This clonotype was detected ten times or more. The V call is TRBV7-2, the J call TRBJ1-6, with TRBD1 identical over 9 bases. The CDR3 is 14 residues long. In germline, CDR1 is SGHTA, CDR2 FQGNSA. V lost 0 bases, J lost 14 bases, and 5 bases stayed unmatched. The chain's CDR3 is CASSLAHGTGTLHF. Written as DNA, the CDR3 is TGTGCCAGCAGCTTAGCGCATGGGACAGGGACCCTCCACTTT.

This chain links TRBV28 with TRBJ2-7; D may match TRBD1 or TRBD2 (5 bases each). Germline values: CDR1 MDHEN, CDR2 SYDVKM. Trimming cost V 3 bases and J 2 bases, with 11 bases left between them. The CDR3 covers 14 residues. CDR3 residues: CASSLPRGAYEQYF. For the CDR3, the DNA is TGTGCCAGCAGTTTGCCTCGAGGGGCCTACGAGCAGTACTTC.

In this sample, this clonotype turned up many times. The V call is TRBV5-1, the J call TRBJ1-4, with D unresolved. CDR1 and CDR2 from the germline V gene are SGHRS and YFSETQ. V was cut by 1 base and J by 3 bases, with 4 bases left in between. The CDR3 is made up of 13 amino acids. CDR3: CASSLYPNEKLFF. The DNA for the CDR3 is TGCGCCAGCAGCTTGTACCCTAATGAAAAACTGTTTTTT.

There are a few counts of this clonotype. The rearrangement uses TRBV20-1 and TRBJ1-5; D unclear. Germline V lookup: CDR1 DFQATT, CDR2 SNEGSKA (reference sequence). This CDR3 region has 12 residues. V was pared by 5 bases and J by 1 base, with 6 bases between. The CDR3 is CSAVDSNQPQHF. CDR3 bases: TGCAGTGCTGTGGACAGCAATCAGCCCCAGCATTTT.

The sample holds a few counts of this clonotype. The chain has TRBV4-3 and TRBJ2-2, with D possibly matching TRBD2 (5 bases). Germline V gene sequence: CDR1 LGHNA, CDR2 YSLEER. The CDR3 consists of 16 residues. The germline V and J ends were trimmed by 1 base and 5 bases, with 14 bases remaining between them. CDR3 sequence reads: CASSQVDRPGTGELFF. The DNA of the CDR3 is TGCGCCAGCAGCCAAGTTGATCGGCCGGGGACCGGGGAGCTGTTTTTT.

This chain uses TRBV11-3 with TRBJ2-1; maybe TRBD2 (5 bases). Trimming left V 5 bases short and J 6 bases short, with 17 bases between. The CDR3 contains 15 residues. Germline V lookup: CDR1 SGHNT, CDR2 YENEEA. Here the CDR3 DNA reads TGTGCCAGCAGCGAGGGCGCTAGCATAGTCAATGAGCAGTTCTTC. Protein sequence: CASSEGASIVNEQFF.

This chain's CDR3 is CASSKRTGELFF. DNA for the CDR3: TGTGCCAGCAGCAAAAGAACCGGGGAGCTGTTTTTT. The chain has TRBV21-1 and TRBJ2-2. TRBV21-1 is designated a pseudogene. The CDR3 length is 12 residues.

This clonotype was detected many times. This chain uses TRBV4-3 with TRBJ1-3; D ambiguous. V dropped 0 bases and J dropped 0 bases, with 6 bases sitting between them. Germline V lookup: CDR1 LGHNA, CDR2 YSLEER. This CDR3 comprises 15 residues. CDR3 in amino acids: CASSQERISGNTIYF. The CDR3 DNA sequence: TGCGCCAGCAGCCAAGAAAGGATCTCTGGAAACACCATATATTTT.

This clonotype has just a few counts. The CDR3 nucleotides are TGTGCCAGCAGCCAAGAGATTAGCGGGTTCTACGAGCAGTACTTC. Encoded protein: CASSQEISGFYEQYF. The V and J genes are TRBV4-2 and TRBJ2-7, with 7 bases matching TRBD2. The V and J ends lost 0 bases and 3 bases, in that order; junction bases with no gene match: 5. This CDR3 has 15 amino acids. Looked up from germline, CDR1 is LGHNA and CDR2 is YNFKEQ.

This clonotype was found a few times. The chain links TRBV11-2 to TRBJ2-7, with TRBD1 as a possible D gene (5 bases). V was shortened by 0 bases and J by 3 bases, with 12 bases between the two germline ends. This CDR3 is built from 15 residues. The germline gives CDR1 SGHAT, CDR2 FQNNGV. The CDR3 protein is CASSLEAGWDYEQYF. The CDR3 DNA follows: TGTGCCAGCAGCTTAGAGGCAGGGTGGGACTACGAGCAGTACTTC.

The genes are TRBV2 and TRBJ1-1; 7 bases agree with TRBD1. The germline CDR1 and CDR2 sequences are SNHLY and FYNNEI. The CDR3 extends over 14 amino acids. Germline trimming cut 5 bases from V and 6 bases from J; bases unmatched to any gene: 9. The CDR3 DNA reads TGTGCCAGCAGTCCCGACAGGGCGATCGCTGAAGCTTTCTTT. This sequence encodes CASSPDRAIAEAFF.

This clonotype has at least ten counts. CDR3 residues: CSVRFQSYEQYF. The DNA of the CDR3 is TGCAGCGTTAGGTTTCAATCCTACGAGCAGTACTTC. The rearrangement uses TRBV29-1 and TRBJ2-7; D is ambiguous. Germline values: CDR1 SQVTM, CDR2 ANQGSEA. This CDR3 comprises 12 residues. The germline V and J ends were trimmed by 5 bases and 1 base, with 9 bases remaining between them.

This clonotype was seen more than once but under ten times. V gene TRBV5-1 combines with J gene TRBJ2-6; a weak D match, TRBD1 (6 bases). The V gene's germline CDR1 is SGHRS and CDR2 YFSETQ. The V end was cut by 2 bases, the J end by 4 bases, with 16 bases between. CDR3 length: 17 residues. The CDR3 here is CASSLQGSLRGANVLTF. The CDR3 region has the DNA TGCGCCAGCAGCTTACAGGGTTCCCTGAGGGGGGCCAACGTCCTGACTTTC.

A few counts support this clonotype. CDR3 in DNA: TGTGCCAGCAGTTTTGGGCTGACAGACGTGAGGGATGAGCAGTTCTTC. Encoded protein: CASSFGLTDVRDEQFF. The chain uses TRBV12-3 or TRBV12-4 and TRBJ2-1; the D call may be TRBD1 or TRBD2 (5 bases each). The CDR3 has 16 amino acids. Trimming left V 3 bases short and J 8 bases short, with 20 bases between.

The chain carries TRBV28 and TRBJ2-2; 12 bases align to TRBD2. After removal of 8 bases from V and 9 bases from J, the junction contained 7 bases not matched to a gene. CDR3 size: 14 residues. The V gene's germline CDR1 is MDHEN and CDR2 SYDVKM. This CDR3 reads CASARTSGMRELFF. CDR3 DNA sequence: TGTGCCAGCGCCCGGACTAGCGGGATGCGGGAGCTGTTTTTT.

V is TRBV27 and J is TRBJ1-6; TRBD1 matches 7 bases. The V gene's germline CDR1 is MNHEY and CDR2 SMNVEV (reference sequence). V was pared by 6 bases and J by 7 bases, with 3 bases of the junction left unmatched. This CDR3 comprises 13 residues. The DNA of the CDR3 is TGTGCCAGCAGAGGGACAGCCAATTCACCCCTCCACTTT. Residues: CASRGTANSPLHF.

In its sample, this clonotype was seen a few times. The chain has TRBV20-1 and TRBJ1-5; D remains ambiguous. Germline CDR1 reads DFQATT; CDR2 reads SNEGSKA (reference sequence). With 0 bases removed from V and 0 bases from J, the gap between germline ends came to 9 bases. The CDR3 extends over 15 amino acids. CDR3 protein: CSAREKGNSNQPQHF. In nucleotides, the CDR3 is TGCAGTGCTAGAGAAAAGGGCAATAGCAATCAGCCCCAGCATTTT.

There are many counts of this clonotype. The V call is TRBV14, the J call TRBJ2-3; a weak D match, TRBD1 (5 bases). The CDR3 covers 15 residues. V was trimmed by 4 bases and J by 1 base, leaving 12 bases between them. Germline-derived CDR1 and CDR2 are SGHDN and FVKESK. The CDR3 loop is CASSRRGDRTDTQYF. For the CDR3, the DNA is TGTGCCAGCAGCCGAAGGGGCGACCGCACAGATACGCAGTATTTT.

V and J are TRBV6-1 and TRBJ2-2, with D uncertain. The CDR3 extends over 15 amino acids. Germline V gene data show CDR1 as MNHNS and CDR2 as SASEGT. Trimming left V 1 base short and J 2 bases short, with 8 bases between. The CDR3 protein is CASSEVAQNTGELFF. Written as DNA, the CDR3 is TGTGCCAGCAGTGAAGTGGCTCAAAACACCGGGGAGCTGTTTTTT.

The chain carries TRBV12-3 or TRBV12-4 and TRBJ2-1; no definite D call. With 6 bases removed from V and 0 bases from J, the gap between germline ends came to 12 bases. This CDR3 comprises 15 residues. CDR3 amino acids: CASRLTRRSYNEQFF. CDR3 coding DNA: TGTGCCAGCAGACTTACGAGGCGCTCCTACAATGAGCAGTTCTTC.

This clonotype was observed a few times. The DNA of the CDR3 is TGTGCCAGCAGCCAAGGGACTAGCGGTCCGGGGGCCTACACCAATGAGCAGTTCTTC. Translated: CASSQGTSGPGAYTNEQFF. The V gene is TRBV3-1, the J gene TRBJ2-1; 10 bases agree with TRBD2. This CDR3 region has 19 residues. The junction had 15 bases not matched to a gene; V was cut back by 1 base and J by 6 bases. CDR1 LGHDT and CDR2 YNNKEL come from the germline V gene (reference sequence).